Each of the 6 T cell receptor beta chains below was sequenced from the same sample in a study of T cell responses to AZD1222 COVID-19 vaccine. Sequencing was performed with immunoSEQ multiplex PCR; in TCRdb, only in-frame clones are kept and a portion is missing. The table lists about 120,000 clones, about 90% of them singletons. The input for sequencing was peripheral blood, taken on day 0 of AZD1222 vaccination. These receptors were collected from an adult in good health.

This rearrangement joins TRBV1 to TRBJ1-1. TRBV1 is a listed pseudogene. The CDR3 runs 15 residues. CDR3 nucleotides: TGCACCAGCAGCCAAAGGAGGAGGGCGGGCACTGAAGCTTTCTTT. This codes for CTSSQRRRAGTEAFF.

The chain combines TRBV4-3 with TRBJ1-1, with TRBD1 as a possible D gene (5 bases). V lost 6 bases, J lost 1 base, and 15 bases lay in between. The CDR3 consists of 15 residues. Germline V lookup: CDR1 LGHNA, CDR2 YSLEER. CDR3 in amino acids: CASRVRDPSNTEAFF. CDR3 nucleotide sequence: TGCGCCAGCAGGGTCCGGGACCCCTCGAACACTGAAGCTTTCTTT.

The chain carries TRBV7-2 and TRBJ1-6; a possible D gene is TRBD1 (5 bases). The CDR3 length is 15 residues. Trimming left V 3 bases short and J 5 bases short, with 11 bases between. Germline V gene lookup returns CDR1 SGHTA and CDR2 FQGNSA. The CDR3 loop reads CASSFGGGHNSPLHF. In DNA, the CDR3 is TGTGCCAGCAGCTTTGGGGGTGGCCATAATTCACCCCTCCACTTT.

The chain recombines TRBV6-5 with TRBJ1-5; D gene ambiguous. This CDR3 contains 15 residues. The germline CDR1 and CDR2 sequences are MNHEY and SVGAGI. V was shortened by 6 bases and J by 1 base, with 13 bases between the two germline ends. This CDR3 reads CASSRGGPSNQPQHF. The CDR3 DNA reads TGTGCCAGCAGCCGTGGAGGCCCCAGCAATCAGCCCCAGCATTTT.

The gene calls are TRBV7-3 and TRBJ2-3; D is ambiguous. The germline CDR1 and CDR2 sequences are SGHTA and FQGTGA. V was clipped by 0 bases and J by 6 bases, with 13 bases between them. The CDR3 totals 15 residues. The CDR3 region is CASSLTSSSADTQYF. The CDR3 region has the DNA TGTGCCAGCAGCTTAACGTCGTCTAGTGCTGATACGCAGTATTTT.

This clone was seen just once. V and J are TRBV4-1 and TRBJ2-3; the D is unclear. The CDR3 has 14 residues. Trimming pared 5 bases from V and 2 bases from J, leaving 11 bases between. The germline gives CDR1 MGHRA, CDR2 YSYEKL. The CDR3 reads CASSLRVPTDTQYF. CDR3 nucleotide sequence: TGCGCCAGCAGCTTAAGGGTCCCCACAGATACGCAGTATTTT.